This T cell receptor beta chain originates from a study of cytomegalovirus exposure and HLA in healthy donors. PCR amplification relied on 60 Vbeta primers (plus 13 Jbeta primers). Method: immunoSEQ multiplex PCR; TCRdb's copy keeps in-frame clones and lacks some. The sample has about 88,000 clones; roughly 71% are singletons. V lost 10 bases and J lost 5, with 15 bases in between. This CDR3 contains 13 residues. Looked up from germline, CDR1 is LNHDA and CDR2 is SQIVND (reference sequence). The clonotype was recovered from a woman aged 35 to 49 in good health and CMV-seronegative. V gene TRBV19 combines with J gene TRBJ1-5, with D maybe TRBD1 (6 bases). Sequenced input: PBMCs. In DNA, the CDR3 is TGTGCCACCTCCGTGGACAGCTATCAGCCCCAGCATTTT. This translates into CATSVDSYQPQHF.